The 30 T cell receptor beta chains reported below all come from one sample, sequenced in a study of somatic mutations in cytotoxic T cells in rheumatoid arthritis. Sequencing used immunoSEQ multiplex PCR; TCRdb keeps in-frame clones, though not all of them. The table has approximately 9,500 clones, 85% seen once; the top ten hold around 8%. Sequenced input: CD8+ T cells sorted from blood. The origin of the receptors is an adult with rheumatoid arthritis.

This clone was recorded once. The V gene is TRBV18, the J gene TRBJ2-2, with 8 bases matching TRBD1. CDR1 and CDR2 from the germline V gene are KGHSH and LQKENI. V lost 4 bases to trimming and J lost 6 bases; unmatched junction nucleotides: 4. This CDR3 comprises 14 residues. The DNA for the CDR3 is TGTGCCAGCTCACAGACAGGGGTCGCCGGGGAGCTGTTTTTT. It translates to CASSQTGVAGELFF. Based on the CDR3 plus reference TRBV18 and TRBJ2-2, the full variable domain is NAGVMQNPRHLVRRRGQEARLRCSPMKGHSHVYWYRQLPEEGLKFMVYLQKENIIDESGMPKERFSAEFPKEGPSILRIQQVVRGDSAAYFCASSQTGVAGELFFGEGSRLTVL.

The chain couples TRBV28 to TRBJ1-1, with no clear D. CDR1 MDHEN and CDR2 SYDVKM come from the germline V gene. Trimming shortened V by 3 bases and J by 3 bases, and 11 bases separated the two germline ends. The CDR3 totals 14 residues. In DNA form, the CDR3 reads TGTGCCAGCAGTTTCGAGGCCGCACACACTGAAGCTTTCTTT. This codes for CASSFEAAHTEAFF. The variable domain in full, completed from reference TRBV28 and TRBJ1-1, reads DVKVTQSSRYLVKRTGEKVFLECVQDMDHENMFWYRQDPGLGLRLIYFSYDVKMKEKGDIPEGYSVSREKKERFSLILESASTNQTSMYLCASSFEAAHTEAFFGQGTRLTVV.

This clone was seen a single time. The rearrangement joins TRBV30 to TRBJ1-2; D gene ambiguous. V lost 0 bases and J lost 1, with 9 bases in between. This CDR3 is 14 amino acids long. Per germline, CDR1 GTSNPN and CDR2 SVGIG (reference sequence). The CDR3 spells CAWSVRAVNYGYTF. In DNA, the CDR3 is TGTGCCTGGAGTGTACGGGCAGTTAACTATGGCTACACCTTC.

This chain joins TRBV6-1 and TRBJ1-3; D is uncertain. Trimming pared 0 bases from V and 0 bases from J, leaving 3 bases between. The CDR3 runs 14 residues. Germline V CDR1 and CDR2: MNHNS, SASEGT. In nucleotides, the CDR3 is TGTGCCAGCAGTGAAGCCGACTCTGGAAACACCATATATTTT. Protein sequence: CASSEADSGNTIYF.

This chain uses TRBV11-3 with TRBJ2-2; 7 nucleotides agree with TRBD1. Germline trimming cut 3 bases from V and 3 bases from J; bases unmatched to any gene: 4. CDR3 size: 15 residues. Per the germline V gene, CDR1 is SGHNT and CDR2 is YENEEA. CDR3: CASSLDRRDTGELFF. DNA for the CDR3: TGTGCCAGCAGCTTGGACAGGAGAGACACCGGGGAGCTGTTTTTT.

The count of this clone is one. The CDR3 here is CASSLTLYDRGHEQYF. CDR3 bases: TGTGCCAGCAGTCTTACTCTATACGACAGGGGCCACGAGCAGTACTTC. The rearrangement joins TRBV27 to TRBJ2-7, with 8 bases identical to TRBD1. V dropped 5 bases and J dropped 5; count of bases not matched to a gene: 14. CDR1 and CDR2 (germline): MNHEY, SMNVEV (reference sequence). This CDR3 has 16 amino acids.

Only a few counts were recorded for this clone. DNA of the CDR3: TGTGCCAGCAGCCTTAGAGGGGGGACCTACGAGCAGTACTTC. The encoded protein is CASSLRGGTYEQYF. The chain employs TRBV7-6 and TRBJ2-7, with D perhaps given as TRBD1 or TRBD2 (6 bases each). Trimming removed 5 bases at V and 2 bases at J, with 13 bases between. The CDR3 spans 14 residues. CDR1 is SGHVS and CDR2 is FNYEAQ in the germline V gene.

CDR3 region: CASSLSPTGPEGGYTF. In DNA form, the CDR3 reads TGTGCCAGCAGCTTATCCCCGACAGGGCCTGAGGGTGGCTACACCTTC. The chain employs TRBV7-3 and TRBJ1-2, with 7 bases that match TRBD1. CDR3 length equals 16 residues. The V and J ends lost 2 bases and 7 bases, in that order; junction bases with no gene match: 13. Looked up from germline, CDR1 is SGHTA and CDR2 is FQGTGA.

This clone appeared a few times. This chain links TRBV27 with TRBJ1-2; 7 positions agree with TRBD1. Unmatched junction bases numbered 11, after V lost 10 bases and J lost 6 bases. The CDR3 sequence is 13 residues long. Germline lookup yields CDR1 MNHEY and CDR2 SMNVEV (reference sequence). The CDR3 nucleotides read TGTGCCACCCCGGGACAGACCTTCGATGGCTACACCTTC. Translated: CATPGQTFDGYTF.

The chain has TRBV4-2 and TRBJ1-5; 8 bases are shared with TRBD1. V dropped 0 bases and J dropped 3; count of bases not matched to a gene: 4. The CDR3 is made up of 16 amino acids. Germline-derived CDR1 and CDR2 are LGHNA and YNFKEQ. The CDR3 coding sequence is TGTGCCAGCAGCCAAGAGGGGGACAGGCCCAATCAGCCCCAGCATTTT. Residues: CASSQEGDRPNQPQHF.

The chain joins TRBV7-9 to TRBJ2-1; D ambiguous. This CDR3 contains 12 residues. The germline V gene has CDR1 SEHNR and CDR2 FQNEAQ (reference sequence). With 5 bases removed from V and 14 bases from J, the gap between germline ends came to 16 bases. In DNA, the CDR3 is TGTGCCAGCAGCGCCGCCGGTGTTTGGAAGTTCTTC. This translates into CASSAAGVWKFF.

The genes are TRBV13 and TRBJ2-3; tentatively, D is TRBD2 (5 bases). The germline V gene has CDR1 PRHDT and CDR2 FYEKMQ (reference sequence). Trimming cost V 3 bases and J 3 bases, with 13 bases left between them. The CDR3 loop spans 15 amino acids. The DNA for the CDR3 is TGTGCCAGCAGCTTCCTAGCCCTTACTACAGATACGCAGTATTTT. Amino acids: CASSFLALTTDTQYF.

This clone appeared a single time. The same CDR3 can be traced to other DNA sequences in this sample. This chain uses TRBV19 with TRBJ2-7, with D possibly being TRBD2 (7 bases). V shed 3 bases and J shed 1 base, with 13 bases lying between them. The germline CDR1 and CDR2 sequences are LNHDA and SQIVND (reference sequence). This CDR3 is built from 15 residues. For the CDR3, the DNA is TGTGCCAGTAGTATCGGGCGGGGGCTGTCCTACGAGCAGTACTTC. Residues: CASSIGRGLSYEQYF.

The V gene is TRBV5-4, the J gene TRBJ1-1; maybe TRBD1 (5 bases). This CDR3 is built from 13 residues. V lost 0 bases and J 9 bases, leaving 12 bases between the germline ends. Per germline, CDR1 SGHNT and CDR2 YYREEE (reference sequence). For the CDR3, the DNA is TGTGCCAGCAGCTTGGGTTACAGGCAAAAAGCTTTCTTT. Translation gives CASSLGYRQKAFF.

The V and J genes are TRBV30 and TRBJ2-7; D uncertain. With 5 bases removed from V and 5 bases from J, the gap between germline ends came to 19 bases. Germline assignment: CDR1 GTSNPN and CDR2 SVGIG (reference sequence). This CDR3 contains 14 residues. The CDR3 loop is CAWWAGVLSDEQYF. The CDR3 DNA follows: TGTGCCTGGTGGGCAGGCGTGCTTTCTGACGAGCAGTACTTC.

The chain joins TRBV19 to TRBJ2-4; 15 nucleotides line up with TRBD2. There are 17 residues in the CDR3. Losses at the gene ends were 4 bases for V and 2 bases for J; bases not matched to a gene: 3. Germline V gene sequence: CDR1 LNHDA, CDR2 SQIVND (reference sequence). In DNA, the CDR3 is TGTGCCAGTAGTAAGGGACTAGCGGGGGGTACCAAAAACATTCAGTACTTC. This encodes CASSKGLAGGTKNIQYF.

The chain is built from TRBV10-2 and TRBJ2-7; D unresolved. This CDR3 comprises 14 residues. V gave up 3 bases and J gave up 1 base, with 10 bases separating them. CDR1 and CDR2 (germline): WSHSY, SAAADI. Written as DNA, the CDR3 is TGCGCCAGCAGTGAAGGCAAACTATCCTACGAGCAGTACTTC. Protein product: CASSEGKLSYEQYF.

The chain employs TRBV7-9 and TRBJ1-5; 8 bases align to TRBD1. V was clipped by 4 bases and J by 6 bases; unmatched bases: 5. The CDR3 is made up of 14 amino acids. Germline V lookup: CDR1 SEHNR, CDR2 FQNEAQ (reference sequence). This chain's CDR3 is CASSSPGQGQPQHF. For the CDR3, the DNA is TGTGCCAGCAGCTCGCCAGGACAGGGTCAGCCCCAGCATTTT.

This clone was seen just once. V gene TRBV4-1 combines with J gene TRBJ1-1; unclear D gene. V lost 1 base and J lost 9, with 12 bases in between. Looked up from germline, CDR1 is MGHRA and CDR2 is YSYEKL. This CDR3 has 13 amino acids. CDR3 coding DNA: TGCGCCAGCAGCCAAGTTCGCGGCGGAAAAGCTTTCTTT. This codes for CASSQVRGGKAFF.

This chain joins TRBV7-6 and TRBJ1-1; weak D call: TRBD1 (6 bases). Between the trimmed V and J ends, which lost 0 bases and 0 bases, there was a span of 11 bases. The germline CDR1 and CDR2 sequences are SGHVS and FNYEAQ. This CDR3 has 16 amino acids. CDR3 in amino acids: CASSLALGTMNTEAFF. As DNA, the CDR3 is TGTGCCAGCAGCTTAGCGTTAGGGACAATGAACACTGAAGCTTTCTTT.

The chain couples TRBV27 to TRBJ2-3, with 12 bases fitting TRBD2. The CDR3 is made up of 16 amino acids. Germline CDR1 MNHEY, CDR2 SMNVEV (reference sequence). The ends lost 6 bases at V and 4 bases at J; junction bases unmatched: 8. The CDR3 DNA reads TGTGCCAGCAGACCAAGACTAGCGGGGGACGCAGATACGCAGTATTTT. Protein product: CASRPRLAGDADTQYF.

The chain carries TRBV4-2 and TRBJ2-2, with D possibly TRBD2 on 5 matching bases. The V end was cut by 3 bases, the J end by 5 bases, with 13 bases between. The CDR3 is made up of 15 amino acids. The germline gives CDR1 LGHNA, CDR2 YNFKEQ. The CDR3 spells CASSHLLAGTGELFF. DNA of the CDR3: TGTGCCAGCAGCCATCTCCTAGCCGGGACCGGGGAGCTGTTTTTT.

The chain recombines TRBV6-5 with TRBJ1-1; the D is unclear. Deletions cut 5 bases from V and 4 bases from J, with 8 bases between. This CDR3 region has 12 residues. CDR1 is MNHEY, CDR2 SVGAGI, per germline. The CDR3 spells CASSGYLTEAFF. CDR3 DNA: TGTGCCAGCAGTGGCTACCTCACTGAAGCTTTCTTT.

The chain is built from TRBV13 and TRBJ1-4; 9 nucleotides line up with TRBD1. Per the germline V gene, CDR1 is PRHDT and CDR2 is FYEKMQ (reference sequence). CDR3 size: 14 residues. The V segment lost 5 bases and the J segment 7 bases; nucleotides outside the gene matches: 5. The CDR3 bases are TGTGCCAGCAGCCGCCGGGACAGGGCTGAAAAACTGTTTTTT. It is translated as CASSRRDRAEKLFF.

A single count supports this clone. V is TRBV23-1 and J is TRBJ1-4; possible D gene TRBD1, 5 bases. TRBV23-1 carries the ORF label, with uncertain function. This CDR3 has 15 amino acids. V was cut by 9 bases and J by 6 bases, with 20 bases left in between. This CDR3 reads CASPLSPGRDEKLFF. CDR3 DNA sequence: TGCGCCAGTCCCCTTAGTCCGGGACGGGATGAAAAACTGTTTTTT.

This chain connects TRBV15 to TRBJ2-7; perhaps TRBD1 as D (6 bases). V was clipped by 0 bases and J by 0 bases, with 12 bases between them. Germline loops: CDR1 LNHNV, CDR2 YYDKDF (reference sequence). This CDR3 spans 16 amino acids. The CDR3 coding sequence is TGTGCCACCAGCAGAGAATTTGTCAGGGGCTCCTACGAGCAGTACTTC. It codes for CATSREFVRGSYEQYF.

The V and J genes are TRBV10-2 and TRBJ1-2, with 10 bases that match TRBD1. This CDR3 is built from 17 residues. The trim removed 4 bases at V and 3 bases at J, leaving 11 bases unmatched. The V gene's germline CDR1 is WSHSY and CDR2 SAAADI. The CDR3 DNA is TGCGCCAGCAGTGCAGAGACAGGGGGCGATTTCGACTATGGCTACACCTTC. This codes for CASSAETGGDFDYGYTF.

This sequence joins TRBV9 and TRBJ2-7; no clear D gene. Germline V CDR1 and CDR2: SGDLS, YYNGEE. Trimming left V 1 base short and J 3 bases short, with 8 bases between. The length of the CDR3 is 13 residues. In DNA, the CDR3 is TGTGCCAGCAGCGTAAACGCAGACTACGAGCAGTACTTC. This encodes CASSVNADYEQYF.

J is TRBJ2-7 and V is TRBV5-4; a possible D gene is TRBD1 (5 bases). The CDR3 is made up of 14 amino acids. The V gene's germline CDR1 is SGHNT and CDR2 YYREEE (reference sequence). Between the trimmed V and J ends, which lost 4 bases and 0 bases, there was a span of 11 bases. The CDR3 loop is CASSPLDTSYEQYF. For the CDR3, the DNA is TGTGCCAGCAGCCCCCTGGACACCTCCTACGAGCAGTACTTC.

CDR3 sequence (DNA): TGTGCCAGCTTTAAGGACACTCGGTACTTC. Translating gives CASFKDTRYF. V is TRBV28 and J is TRBJ2-4, with D possibly TRBD1 on 5 matching bases. V shed 8 bases and J shed 15 bases, with 14 bases lying between them. The CDR3 has 10 amino acids. The germline V gene encodes CDR1 MDHEN and CDR2 SYDVKM. The entire variable domain, with the rest obtained from reference TRBV28 and TRBJ2-4, is as follows: DVKVTQSSRYLVKRTGEKVFLECVQDMDHENMFWYRQDPGLGLRLIYFSYDVKMKEKGDIPEGYSVSREKKERFSLILESASTNQTSMYLCASFKDTRYFGAGTRLSVL.